This entry concerns a single T cell receptor beta chain. The antigen it recognizes is unknown. Per-base quality was not reported, and no clone a single base away is much larger than it. This specimen comes from a study of blood T cell repertoires in COVID-19 (dated by TCRdb to about 2020). In terms of the full investigation: Samples covering the acute and convalescent phases of COVID-19 were provided by collaborators in the United States, Italy and Spain. A freely available public database, intended as a resource for researchers studying the immune response to SARS-CoV-2, is where the repertoires were released. Where HLA class I and class II types were available, the types were taken from metadata supplied by the sample provider, not from assay-based typing. Nearly every sample came with metadata listing a de-identified subject ID, COVID-19 status, age in years and sex. Samples came from the ongoing ImmuneRACE study (first 160 participants) plus 1,254 subjects from 6 global collaborators. The material from the prospective study consisted of cDNA or gDNA derived from T cells, B-cell-depleted T cells, or PBMCs. Subjects who had been exposed to COVID-19, were actively infected with it, or had recovered from it provided the deeply sampled blood TCRbeta repertoires that made up the dataset.

Here is what the overall study found, with its caveats: How much clinical and demographic metadata was included differed by source and by participant, and the metadata was provided uncurated.

Its CDR3 holds 16 amino acids, cysteine through phenylalanine. This entry keeps only the CDR3 DNA: 48 bases, framed from base 1. The germline V gene sets CDR1 to SGDLS and CDR2 to YYNGEE. Relative to germline, V is missing 0 bases and J is missing 2 bases, with 2 bases of the junction outside any gene match. TCRbeta CDR3 regions were amplified from genomic DNA using the immunoSEQ Assay, a bias-controlled multiplex PCR. The paper's processing steps were these. Nucleated cell counts per sample were estimated from amplification of reference gene primers within the assay. Sequence reads were collapsed and filtered to measure the absolute abundance of every unique TCRbeta CDR3 rearrangement. For each sample, productive Simpson clonality was calculated by taking the square root of Simpson's diversity index across productive rearrangements. TCRdb provides this immuneACCESS table in a form limited to in-frame rearrangements. Some clones are lacking; in checked studies, under half of them reflect an unresolved V gene, and why the rest are absent is not known. V and J calls and clone size follow that table, whereas D and trimming were derived from the DNA. Present in this sample are some 280,000 clones, about 82% of which were seen just once. The ten largest clones capture around 4% of the sample.

Collaborating institutions collected whole blood in K2EDTA tubes following their own protocols. For TCRbeta analysis, collaborators shipped samples as frozen whole blood, isolated PBMCs, or DNA extracted from either of those sample types. The chain links TRBV9 with TRBJ2-1, with 10 middle bases fitting TRBD2. The specimen was peripheral blood. This clonotype originated in a woman in her forties or fifties with active or convalescent COVID-19. The CDR3 has the sequence CASSVAGTSAYNEQFF. The DNA reads as follows: TGTGCCAGCAGCGTAGCCGGGACTAGCGCCTACAATGAGCAGTTCTTC.